This T cell receptor beta chain was sequenced during a study of T cell changes during pregnancy in multiple sclerosis. With 0 bases clipped from V and 4 bases from J, the junction kept 4 bases outside the gene matches. Germline CDR1 reads GTSNPN; CDR2 reads SVGIG (reference sequence). The CDR3 is made up of 17 amino acids. Using immunoSEQ multiplex PCR, the repertoire was profiled, and TCRdb retains in-frame clones only, with some absent. There are over 35,000 clones in the sample; approximately 92% occur only once, and 1.3% lies in the top ten. The sequence derives from a female donor with multiple sclerosis, enrolled in a pregnancy study. This chain joins TRBV30 and TRBJ2-3; 16 nucleotides align to TRBD2. Sequenced: peripheral blood. In DNA, the CDR3 is TGTGCCTGGAGTGTCTTGGGACTAGCGGGAGGGGCAGATACGCAGTATTTT. Protein: CAWSVLGLAGGADTQYF.